This T cell receptor (beta chain) was sequenced in a study of cytomegalovirus exposure and HLA in healthy donors. The PCR ran on 60 Vbeta and 13 Jbeta primers. Sequenced by immunoSEQ multiplex PCR; TCRdb stores in-frame clones only, minus some. This table holds about 150,000 clones, approximately 84% found once. V shed 4 bases and J shed 2 bases, with 14 bases lying between them. CDR3 size: 16 residues. Germline-derived CDR1 and CDR2 are SEHNR and FQNEAQ (reference sequence). Sequencing used PBMCs. The rearrangement uses TRBV7-9 and TRBJ2-2, with a tentative D call TRBD2 (6 bases). This receptor was taken from a woman in her forties or fifties in good health and CMV-seropositive. CDR3 loop: CASSSPQGLNTGELFF. CDR3 bases: TGTGCCAGCAGCTCGCCTCAGGGACTCAACACCGGGGAGCTGTTTTTT.